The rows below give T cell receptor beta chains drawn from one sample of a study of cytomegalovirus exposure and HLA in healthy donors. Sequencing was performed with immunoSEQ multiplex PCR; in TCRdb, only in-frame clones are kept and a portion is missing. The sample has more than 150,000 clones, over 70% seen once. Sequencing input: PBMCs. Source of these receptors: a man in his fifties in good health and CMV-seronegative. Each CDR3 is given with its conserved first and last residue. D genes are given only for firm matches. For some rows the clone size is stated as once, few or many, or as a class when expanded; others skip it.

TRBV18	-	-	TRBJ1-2	TGTGCCAGCTCACCAAATCGGGGGAAGGAAGGCTACACCTTC	CASSPNRGKEGYTF
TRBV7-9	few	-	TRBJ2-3	TGTGCCAGCAGCTTAGTGACAGGCAGCACAGATACGCAGTATTTT	CASSLVTGSTDTQYF
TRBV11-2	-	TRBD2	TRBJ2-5	TGTGCCAGCAGCTATGGATCTGGGGAGGGCCAGTACTTC	CASSYGSGEGQYF
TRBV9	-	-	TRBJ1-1	TGTGCCAGCAGCCCAACGGGAGGGGGAACTGAAGCTTTCTTT	CASSPTGGGTEAFF
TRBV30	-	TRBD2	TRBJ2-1	TGTGCCTGGATGGCGGGGGGATACAATGAGCAGTTCTTC	CAWMAGGYNEQFF
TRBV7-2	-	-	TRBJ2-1	TGTGCCAGCAGCTTATCGTTCAGAAACAATGAGCAGTTCTTC	CASSLSFRNNEQFF
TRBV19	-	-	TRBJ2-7	TGTGCCAGTAGCAACAACAGGGGAGGTTACGAGCAGTACTTC	CASSNNRGGYEQYF
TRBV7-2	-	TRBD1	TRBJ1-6	TGTGCCAGCAGCCCGGGACAGAGATCTTCACCCCTCCACTTT	CASSPGQRSSPLHF
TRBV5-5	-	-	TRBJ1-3	TGTGCCAGCAGCTTCTACCAGGGGCTAAGAAACACCATATATTTT	CASSFYQGLRNTIYF
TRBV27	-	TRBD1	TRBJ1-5	TGTGCCAGCAGAGGGACAGCTCCTCCTCAGCCCCAGCATTTT	CASRGTAPPQPQHF
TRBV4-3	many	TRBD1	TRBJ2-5	TGCGCCAGCAGCCAAGTCACCACAGGGGGAGAGACCCAGTACTTC	CASSQVTTGGETQYF
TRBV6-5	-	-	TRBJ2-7	TGTGCCAGCAGTATGCACAGGGGAGGCTACGAGCAGTACTTC	CASSMHRGGYEQYF
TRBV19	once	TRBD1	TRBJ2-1	TGTGCCAGTAGTAGCCGGGACAGCGGCTCCTACAATGAGCAGTTCTTC	CASSSRDSGSYNEQFF
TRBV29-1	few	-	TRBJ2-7	TGCAGCGTTGTGTCACCCGGAGCCTACGAGCAGTACTTC	CSVVSPGAYEQYF
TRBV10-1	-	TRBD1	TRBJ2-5	TGCGCCAGCAGTGAAGGGGGACAGGGAGGCCAAGAGACCCAGTACTTC	CASSEGGQGGQETQYF
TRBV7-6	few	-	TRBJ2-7	TGTGCCAGCAGCTCAAACCGGGTTGCCTACGAGCAGTACTTC	CASSSNRVAYEQYF